This entry lists 21 T cell receptor beta chains sequenced from one sample in a study of T cells in Graves' hyperthyroidism and ophthalmopathy. Amplified TCR beta CDR3 regions came from RNA transcripts. The HTBI set primed first-round TCR CDR3 RT-PCR. Via MiXCR, TCRdb re-called the multiplex PCR reads, giving one row per CDR3 protein. Found here are roughly 800,000 distinct CDR3 sequences, over 35% of them singletons; the top ten hold 7.5% to 9.5%. The source material was blood. These receptors originate from a man between 18 and 35 years old with Graves' hyperthyroidism.

CDR3 DNA: TGTGCCAGCAGCTTAGATTTCTGGGGTTCTGGATCGGACACCATATATTTT. Translated, it gives CASSLDFWGSGSDTIYF. The rearrangement uses TRBV7-2 and TRBJ1-3; D gene ambiguous. From germline, CDR1 is SGHTA and CDR2 FQGNSA. The CDR3 is 17 residues long. V lost 1 base, J lost 8 bases, and 21 bases lay in between.

V and J are TRBV5-1 and TRBJ2-2; D is ambiguous. The CDR3 extends over 15 amino acids. Looked up from germline, CDR1 is SGHRS and CDR2 is YFSETQ. The V gene lost 5 bases and the J gene lost 2 bases, with 13 bases spanning the gap. The chain's CDR3 is CASSSRTDNTGELFF. DNA of the CDR3: TGCGCCAGCAGTTCCCGGACGGATAACACCGGGGAGCTGTTTTTT. The variable domain in full, with the rest retrieved from reference TRBV5-1 and TRBJ2-2, is KAGVTQTPRYLIKTRGQQVTLSCSPISGHRSVSWYQQTPGQGLQFLFEYFSETQRNKGNFPGRFSGRQFSNSRSEMNVSTLELGDSALYLCASSSRTDNTGELFFGEGSRLTVL.

There are a few counts of this clonotype. The genes are TRBV5-1 and TRBJ2-7; the D gene is possibly TRBD2 (6 bases). Germline V gene sequence: CDR1 SGHRS, CDR2 YFSETQ. Deletions cut 2 bases from V and 6 bases from J, with 12 bases between. This CDR3 contains 13 residues. CDR3 bases: TGCGCCAGCAGCTTTCGTCCGGGGGTCGAGCAGTACTTC. This sequence encodes CASSFRPGVEQYF.

This clonotype was recorded at least ten times. The CDR3 DNA sequence: TGCAGTGCTAGGTACAGGGACACTGAAGCTTTCTTT. It is translated as CSARYRDTEAFF. The V and J genes are TRBV20-1 and TRBJ1-1, with D possibly matching TRBD1 (6 bases). Trimming cost V 3 bases and J 3 bases, with 8 bases left between them. Germline CDR1 is DFQATT and CDR2 is SNEGSKA (reference sequence). The CDR3 spans 12 residues.

This clonotype has a count of ten or more. The V and J genes are TRBV2 and TRBJ1-3, with D maybe TRBD1 (5 bases). This CDR3 is built from 13 residues. V was clipped by 7 bases and J by 4 bases, with 11 bases between them. CDR1 is SNHLY, CDR2 FYNNEI, per germline. The CDR3 is CASTGLVGNTIYF. The CDR3 bases are TGTGCCAGCACAGGGCTTGTCGGAAACACCATATATTTT. Drawing the rest from reference TRBV2 and TRBJ1-3, the complete variable domain is EPEVTQTPSHQVTQMGQEVILRCVPISNHLYFYWYRQILGQKVEFLVSFYNNEISEKSEIFDDQFSVERPDGSNFTLKIRSTKLEDSAMYFCASTGLVGNTIYFGEGSWLTVV.

J is TRBJ2-2 and V is TRBV10-3, with no clear D. There are 13 residues in the CDR3. Trimming cost V 3 bases and J 8 bases, with 10 bases left between them. Looked up from germline, CDR1 is ENHRY and CDR2 is SYGVKD. CDR3 in DNA: TGTGCCATCAGTGAAGTGGAGTGGGGGGAGCTGTTTTTT. This encodes CAISEVEWGELFF.

The V gene is TRBV6-5, the J gene TRBJ2-2; D possibly corresponds to TRBD2 (6 bases). The germline V gene has CDR1 MNHEY and CDR2 SVGAGI. The CDR3 contains 14 residues. V shed 6 bases and J shed 6 bases, with 14 bases lying between them. This CDR3 is CASSLVRLAGELFF. CDR3 coding DNA: TGTGCCAGCAGCCTTGTAAGACTAGCCGGGGAGCTGTTTTTT.

This clonotype showed up just a few times. The chain uses TRBV5-4 and TRBJ1-1; 7 bases agree with TRBD1. Germline CDR1 SGHNT, CDR2 YYREEE (reference sequence). V gave up 4 bases and J gave up 4 bases; unmatched junction bases: 7. The CDR3 loop spans 14 amino acids. CDR3 sequence: CASSEGAGPTEAFF. CDR3 DNA: TGTGCCAGCAGCGAGGGGGCCGGTCCCACTGAAGCTTTCTTT.

This clonotype has at least ten counts. This chain links TRBV10-3 with TRBJ1-2, with 8 bases lining up with TRBD1. The CDR3 has 12 residues. In germline, CDR1 is ENHRY, CDR2 SYGVKD. V dropped 6 bases and J dropped 7; count of bases not matched to a gene: 4. The CDR3: CAIRQDRGGYTF. The CDR3 DNA is TGTGCCATCAGGCAAGACAGGGGTGGCTACACCTTC.

This clonotype was observed a few times. The gene calls are TRBV7-2 and TRBJ1-2; the match to TRBD1 covers 8 bases. V trimming: 5 bases; J trimming: 3 bases; junction bases outside the gene matches: 8. The CDR3 sequence is 15 residues long. The V gene's germline CDR1 is SGHTA and CDR2 FQGNSA. CDR3 in amino acids: CASSPGTGWDYGYTF. CDR3 DNA: TGTGCCAGCAGCCCAGGGACAGGCTGGGACTATGGCTACACCTTC.

This sequence joins TRBV7-2 and TRBJ1-2; D remains unclear. Trimming pared 2 bases from V and 7 bases from J, leaving 11 bases between. The CDR3 spans 13 residues. Germline assignment: CDR1 SGHTA and CDR2 FQGNSA. CDR3 DNA: TGTGCCAGCAGCTTAAATATGAGGGCTGGCTACACCTTC. Translation: CASSLNMRAGYTF. The full variable domain, its missing parts supplied by reference TRBV7-2 and TRBJ1-2, is GAGVSQSPSNKVTEKGKDVELRCDPISGHTALYWYRQSLGQGLEFLIYFQGNSAPDKSGLPSDRFSAERTGGSVSTLTIQRTQQEDSAVYLCASSLNMRAGYTFGSGTRLTVV.

This clonotype was detected a few times. This could be a read error, since a much larger clone is one nucleotide away. The chain carries TRBV6-5 and TRBJ2-7, with D hard to call. The CDR3 is 12 residues long. Germline CDR1 MNHEY, CDR2 SVGAGI. Trimming stripped 6 bases from V and 1 base from J, with 7 bases between. The CDR3 DNA reads TGTGCCAGCAGGGACCTTTCCTACGAGCAGTACTTC. This sequence encodes CASRDLSYEQYF.

The chain employs TRBV10-3 and TRBJ1-5; D not resolved. Trimming removed 0 bases at V and 1 base at J, with 13 bases between. From germline, CDR1 is ENHRY and CDR2 SYGVKD. The CDR3 runs 17 residues. The CDR3: CAISESATGSSNQPQHF. The CDR3 bases are TGTGCCATCAGTGAGTCGGCCACCGGGTCCAGCAATCAGCCCCAGCATTTT.

Only a few counts were recorded for this clonotype. This sequence joins TRBV6-1 and TRBJ2-7; unclear D gene. CDR3 length: 15 residues. Germline V CDR1 and CDR2: MNHNS, SASEGT. Trimming shortened V by 5 bases and J by 0 bases, and 14 bases separated the two germline ends. CDR3 amino acids: CASSYSGTHSYEQYF. The DNA of the CDR3 is TGTGCCAGCAGTTACTCGGGCACACACTCCTACGAGCAGTACTTC.

This clonotype was observed many times. V is TRBV7-2 and J is TRBJ1-5, with D perhaps matching TRBD1 (5 bases). V lost 11 bases to trimming and J lost 0 bases, with 17 bases between them. This CDR3 spans 15 amino acids. CDR1 and CDR2 (germline): SGHTA, FQGNSA. The CDR3 DNA reads as TGTGCCGTAGGGCAGGGACGACTTAGCAATCAGCCCCAGCATTTT. Residues: CAVGQGRLSNQPQHF.

Many counts were recorded for this clonotype. CDR3: CASSYTGGSQPQHF. CDR3 in DNA: TGTGCCAGCAGTTATACAGGGGGCAGTCAGCCCCAGCATTTT. V and J are TRBV7-9 and TRBJ1-5; 9 nucleotides agree with TRBD1. The V gene's germline CDR1 is SEHNR and CDR2 FQNEAQ (reference sequence). The V gene end was trimmed by 6 bases and the J gene end by 6 bases; junction bases not matched to a gene: 6. The CDR3 runs to 14 residues. The full variable domain, with the rest looked up from reference TRBV7-9 and TRBJ1-5, is DTGVSQNPRHKITKRGQNVTFRCDPISEHNRLYWYRQTLGQGPEFLTYFQNEAQLEKSRLLSDRFSAERPKGSFSTLEIQRTEQGDSAMYLCASSYTGGSQPQHFGDGTRLSIL.

The CDR3: CASSRVYEREGGYTF. DNA of the CDR3: TGCGCCAGCAGCCGGGTTTACGAGCGGGAGGGAGGCTACACCTTC. The chain employs TRBV4-1 and TRBJ1-2; D is ambiguous. Per the germline V gene, CDR1 is MGHRA and CDR2 is YSYEKL. V was clipped by 4 bases and J by 8 bases, with 20 bases between them. There are 15 residues in the CDR3.

This clonotype was counted a single time. This clone may be a read error of a much larger clone one base away. This rearrangement joins TRBV29-1 to TRBJ2-5; possibly TRBD1 for D (5 bases). From germline, CDR1 is SQVTM and CDR2 ANQGSEA. The length of the CDR3 is 15 residues. The CDR3: CSVVLGAETQETPYF. CDR3 in DNA: TGCAGCGTTGTTCTTGGGGCAGAGACCCAAGAGACCCCGTACTTC. Using reference TRBV29-1 and TRBJ2-5 for the parts outside the CDR3, the full variable domain is SAVISQKPSRDICQRGTSLTIQCQVDSQVTMMFWYRQQPGQSLTLIATANQGSEATYESGFVIDKFPISRPNLTFSTLTVSNMSPEDSSIYLCSVVLGAETQETPYFGPGTRLLVL.

In its sample, this clonotype was seen a few times. The rearrangement joins TRBV20-1 to TRBJ1-5, with unresolved D. V was pared by 5 bases and J by 4 bases, with 9 bases between. CDR1 and CDR2 from the germline V gene are DFQATT and SNEGSKA (reference sequence). This CDR3 is built from 12 residues. CDR3 coding DNA: TGCAGTGCTGGTCTCACTAATCAGCCCCAGCATTTT. Translated, it gives CSAGLTNQPQHF.

Only a few counts were recorded for this clonotype. CDR3 DNA: TGTGCCAGCAGCTCCCCAGAGGACAGTTCCTACGAGCAGTACTTC. The encoded protein is CASSSPEDSSYEQYF. The rearrangement joins TRBV7-9 to TRBJ2-7, with D possibly TRBD1 on 6 matching bases. Trimming stripped 4 bases from V and 1 base from J, with 14 bases between. The CDR3 consists of 15 residues. CDR1 and CDR2 (germline): SEHNR, FQNEAQ (reference sequence).

This clonotype was detected only a few times. This chain joins TRBV4-2 and TRBJ2-7, with D possibly TRBD2 on 5 matching bases. Germline CDR1 and CDR2: LGHNA and YNFKEQ. CDR3 length: 13 amino acids. V lost 6 bases and J lost 6, with 15 bases in between. CDR3 amino acids: CASSPAERSEQYF. In DNA, the CDR3 is TGTGCCAGCAGTCCAGCGGAGCGGTCCGAGCAGTACTTC.